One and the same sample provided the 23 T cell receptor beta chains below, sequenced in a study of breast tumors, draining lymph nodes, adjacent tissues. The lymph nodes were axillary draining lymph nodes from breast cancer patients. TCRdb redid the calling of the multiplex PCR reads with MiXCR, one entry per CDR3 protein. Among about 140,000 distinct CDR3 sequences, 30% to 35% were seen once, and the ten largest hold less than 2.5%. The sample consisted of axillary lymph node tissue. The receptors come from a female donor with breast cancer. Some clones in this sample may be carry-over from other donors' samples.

The CDR3 is CAISESGSRVPLHF. For the CDR3, the DNA is TGTGCCATCAGTGAGTCAGGGTCGCGGGTCCCCCTCCACTTT. The chain has TRBV10-3 and TRBJ1-6; D not resolved. The CDR3 sequence is 14 residues long. Trimming removed 0 bases at V and 13 bases at J, with 13 bases between. Germline lookup yields CDR1 ENHRY and CDR2 SYGVKD.

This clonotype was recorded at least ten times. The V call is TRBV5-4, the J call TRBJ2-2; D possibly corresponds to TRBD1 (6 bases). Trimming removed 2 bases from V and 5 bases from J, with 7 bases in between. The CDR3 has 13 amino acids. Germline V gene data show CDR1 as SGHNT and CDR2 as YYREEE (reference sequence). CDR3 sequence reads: CASSLGQTGELFF. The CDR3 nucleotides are TGTGCCAGCAGCTTAGGACAGACCGGGGAGCTGTTTTTT. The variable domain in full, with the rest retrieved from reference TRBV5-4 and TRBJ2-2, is ETGVTQSPTHLIKTRGQQVTLRCSSQSGHNTVSWYQQALGQGPQFIFQYYREEENGRGNFPPRFSGLQFPNYSSELNVNALELDDSALYLCASSLGQTGELFFGEGSRLTVL.

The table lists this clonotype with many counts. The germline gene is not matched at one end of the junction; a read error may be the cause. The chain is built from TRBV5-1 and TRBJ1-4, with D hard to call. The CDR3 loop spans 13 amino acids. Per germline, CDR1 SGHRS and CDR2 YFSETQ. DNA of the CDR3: TGCGCCAGCAGCTTGCAGACTAATGAAAACCTGTTTTTT. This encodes CASSLQTNENLFF.

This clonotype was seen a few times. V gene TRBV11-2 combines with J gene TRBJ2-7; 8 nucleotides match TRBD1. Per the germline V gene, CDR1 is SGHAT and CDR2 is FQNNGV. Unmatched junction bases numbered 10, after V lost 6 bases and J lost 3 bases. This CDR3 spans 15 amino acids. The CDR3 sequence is CASSARDRSNYEQYV. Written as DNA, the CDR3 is TGTGCCAGCAGTGCTAGGGACAGGTCGAACTACGAGCAGTACGTC.

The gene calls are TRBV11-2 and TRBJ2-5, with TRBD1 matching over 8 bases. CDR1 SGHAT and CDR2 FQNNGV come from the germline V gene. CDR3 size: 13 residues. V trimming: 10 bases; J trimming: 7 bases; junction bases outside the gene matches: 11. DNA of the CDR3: TGTGCCACAGGGGGCGGGGCCCGAGCGACCCAGTACTTC. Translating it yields CATGGGARATQYF.

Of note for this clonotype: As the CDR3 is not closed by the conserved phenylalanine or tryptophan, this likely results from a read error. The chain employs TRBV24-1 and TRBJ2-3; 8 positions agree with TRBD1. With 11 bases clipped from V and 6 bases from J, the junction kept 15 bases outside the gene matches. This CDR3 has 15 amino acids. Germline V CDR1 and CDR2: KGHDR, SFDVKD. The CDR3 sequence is CASRKTDRVTDTQYS. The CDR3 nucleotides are TGTGCCAGTAGAAAGACGGACAGGGTCACGGATACGCAGTATTCT.

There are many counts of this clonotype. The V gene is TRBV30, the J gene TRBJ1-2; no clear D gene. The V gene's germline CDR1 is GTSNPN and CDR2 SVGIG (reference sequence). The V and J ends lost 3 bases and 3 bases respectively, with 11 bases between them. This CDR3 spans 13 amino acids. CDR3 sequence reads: CAWRADNYYGYTF. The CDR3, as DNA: TGTGCCTGGAGGGCAGATAACTACTATGGCTACACCTTC. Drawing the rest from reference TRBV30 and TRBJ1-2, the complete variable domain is SQTIHQWPATLVQPVGSPLSLECTVEGTSNPNLYWYRQAAGRGLQLLFYSVGIGQISSEVPQNLSASRPQDRQFILSSKKLLLSDSGFYLCAWRADNYYGYTFGSGTRLTVV.

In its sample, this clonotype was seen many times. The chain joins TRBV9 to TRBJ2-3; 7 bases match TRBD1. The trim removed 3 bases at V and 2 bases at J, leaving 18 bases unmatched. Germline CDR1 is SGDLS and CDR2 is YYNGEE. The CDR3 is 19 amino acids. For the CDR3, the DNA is TGTGCCAGCAGCGCCGACCTGGGGCCTACAGGGGCGGCCACAGATACGCAGTATTTT. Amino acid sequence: CASSADLGPTGAATDTQYF.

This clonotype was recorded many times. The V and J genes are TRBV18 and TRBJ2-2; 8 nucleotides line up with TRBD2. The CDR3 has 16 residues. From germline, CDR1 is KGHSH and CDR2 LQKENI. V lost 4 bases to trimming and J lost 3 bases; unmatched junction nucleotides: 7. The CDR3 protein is CASSHVEAGDTGELFF. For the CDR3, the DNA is TGTGCCAGCTCACACGTAGAAGCGGGGGACACCGGGGAGCTGTTTTTT. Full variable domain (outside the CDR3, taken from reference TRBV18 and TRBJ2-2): NAGVMQNPRHLVRRRGQEARLRCSPMKGHSHVYWYRQLPEEGLKFMVYLQKENIIDESGMPKERFSAEFPKEGPSILRIQQVVRGDSAAYFCASSHVEAGDTGELFFGEGSRLTVL.

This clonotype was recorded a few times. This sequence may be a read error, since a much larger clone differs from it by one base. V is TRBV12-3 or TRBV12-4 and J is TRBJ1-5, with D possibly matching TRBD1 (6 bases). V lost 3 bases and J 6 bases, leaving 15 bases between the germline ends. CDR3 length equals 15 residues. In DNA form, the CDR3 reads TGTGCCAGCAGTTTCATGTGGGGGGCAGGTCAGCCCCAGCATTTT. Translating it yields CASSFMWGAGQPQHF.

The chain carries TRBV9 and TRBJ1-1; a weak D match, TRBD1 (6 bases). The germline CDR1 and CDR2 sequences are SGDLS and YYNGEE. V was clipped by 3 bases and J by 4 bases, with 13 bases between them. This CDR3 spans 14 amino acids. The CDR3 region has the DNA TGTGCCAGCAGCGAACCTACAGGGAGCACTGAAGCTTTCTTT. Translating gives CASSEPTGSTEAFF.

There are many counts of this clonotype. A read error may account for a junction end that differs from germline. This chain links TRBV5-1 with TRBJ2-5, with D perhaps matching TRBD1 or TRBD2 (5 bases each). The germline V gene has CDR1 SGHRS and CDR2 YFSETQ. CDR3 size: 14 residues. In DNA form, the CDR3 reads TGCGCCAGCAGCCCCTGGGACGGACAAGACACCCAGTACTTC. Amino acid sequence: CASSPWDGQDTQYF.

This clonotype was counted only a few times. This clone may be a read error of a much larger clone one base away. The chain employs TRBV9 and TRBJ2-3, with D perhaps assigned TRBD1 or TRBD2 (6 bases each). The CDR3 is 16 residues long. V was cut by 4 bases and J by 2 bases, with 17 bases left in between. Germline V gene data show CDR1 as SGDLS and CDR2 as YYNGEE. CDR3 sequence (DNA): TGTGCCAGCAGCTACCGACTAGTGGGGGCCACAGATACGCAGTATTTT. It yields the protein CASSYRLVGATDTQYF.

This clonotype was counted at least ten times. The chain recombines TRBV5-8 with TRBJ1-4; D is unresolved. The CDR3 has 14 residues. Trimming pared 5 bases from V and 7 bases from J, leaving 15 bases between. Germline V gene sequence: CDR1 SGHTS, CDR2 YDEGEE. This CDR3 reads CASRGRAFGEKLFF. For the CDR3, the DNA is TGTGCCAGCAGAGGAAGGGCTTTTGGTGAAAAACTGTTTTTT.

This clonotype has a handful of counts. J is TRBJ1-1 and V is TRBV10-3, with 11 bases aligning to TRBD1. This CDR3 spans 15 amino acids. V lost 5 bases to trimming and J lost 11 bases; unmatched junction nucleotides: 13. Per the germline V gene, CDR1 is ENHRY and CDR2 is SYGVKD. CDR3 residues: CAISPQGTGGFWAFF. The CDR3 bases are TGTGCCATCAGTCCGCAAGGGACAGGGGGTTTCTGGGCTTTCTTT.

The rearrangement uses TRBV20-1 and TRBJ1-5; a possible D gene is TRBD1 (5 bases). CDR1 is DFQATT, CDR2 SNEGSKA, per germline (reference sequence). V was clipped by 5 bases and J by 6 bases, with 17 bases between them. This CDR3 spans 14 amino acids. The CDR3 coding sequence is TGCAGTGCTGGTCGCGGGGCAGGGACTCAGCCCCAGCATTTT. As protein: CSAGRGAGTQPQHF.

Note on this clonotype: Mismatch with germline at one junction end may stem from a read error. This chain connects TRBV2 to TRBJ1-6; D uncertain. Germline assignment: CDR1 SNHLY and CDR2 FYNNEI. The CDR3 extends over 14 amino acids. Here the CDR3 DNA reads TGCGCCGGCAAAGCATCCTTCTATAATTCACCCCTCCACTTT. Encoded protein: CAGKASFYNSPLHF.

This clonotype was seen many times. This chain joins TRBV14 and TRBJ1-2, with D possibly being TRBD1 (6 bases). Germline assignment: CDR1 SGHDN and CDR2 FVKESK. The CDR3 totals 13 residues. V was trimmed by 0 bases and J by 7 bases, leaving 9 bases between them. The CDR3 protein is CASSQDWGPGYTF. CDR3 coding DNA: TGTGCCAGCAGCCAAGATTGGGGGCCTGGCTACACCTTC.

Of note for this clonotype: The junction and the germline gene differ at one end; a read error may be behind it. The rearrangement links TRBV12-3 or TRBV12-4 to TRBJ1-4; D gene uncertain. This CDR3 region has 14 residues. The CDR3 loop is CASSLTSTNGKLFF. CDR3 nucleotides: TGTGCCAGCAGTCTCACGTCAACTAATGGAAAACTGTTTTTT.

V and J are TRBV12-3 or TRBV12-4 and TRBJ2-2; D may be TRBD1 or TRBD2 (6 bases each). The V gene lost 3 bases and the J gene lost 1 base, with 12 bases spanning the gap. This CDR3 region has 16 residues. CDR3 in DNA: TGTGCCAGCAGTTTCGGGGGCGGCAAGAACACCGGGGAGCTGTTTTTT. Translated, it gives CASSFGGGKNTGELFF.

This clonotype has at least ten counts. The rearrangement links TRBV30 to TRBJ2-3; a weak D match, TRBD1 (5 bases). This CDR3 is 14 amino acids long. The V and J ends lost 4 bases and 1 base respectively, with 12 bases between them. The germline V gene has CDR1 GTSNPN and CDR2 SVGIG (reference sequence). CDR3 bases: TGTGCCTGGACCCAGGGCCTGGGCACAGATACGCAGTATTTT. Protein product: CAWTQGLGTDTQYF.

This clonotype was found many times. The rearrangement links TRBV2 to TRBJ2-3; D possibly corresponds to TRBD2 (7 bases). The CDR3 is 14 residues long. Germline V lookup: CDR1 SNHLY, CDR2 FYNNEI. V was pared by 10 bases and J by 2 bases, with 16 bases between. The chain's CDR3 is CATKGGGFTDTQYF. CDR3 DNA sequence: TGTGCCACCAAAGGGGGGGGGTTCACAGATACGCAGTATTTT.

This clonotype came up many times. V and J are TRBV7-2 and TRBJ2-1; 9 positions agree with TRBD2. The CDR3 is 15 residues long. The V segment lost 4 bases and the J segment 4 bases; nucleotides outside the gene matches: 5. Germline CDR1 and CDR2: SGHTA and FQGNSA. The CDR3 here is CASSSLSGGYNEQFF. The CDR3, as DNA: TGTGCCAGCAGCTCCCTAAGCGGGGGGTACAATGAGCAGTTCTTC.